Described below is a single T cell receptor beta chain sequence and its context. The antigen is unknown. Every cDNA TCR molecule received its own unique molecular identifier. TCRdb reprocessed the 5' RACE reads with MiXCR, giving one entry per CDR3 protein. The sample carries 40,000 to 45,000 distinct CDR3 sequences, about 13% recorded once. This specimen belongs to a study of spatial heterogeneity in lung cancer. Study conclusions and caveats: Relative to follow-up, resection was when ubiquitous expanded tumor TCRs appeared more in blood.

Time point described: sample taken at primary tumor resection. Researchers sequenced whole RNA taken from tumor, nontumor lung or frozen PBMC without sorting. Patients with untreated early-stage non-small cell lung cancer, numbering roughly 69, were the donors. V was clipped by 3 bases and J by 2 bases, with 12 bases between them. CDR3 size: 14 residues. The germline CDR1 and CDR2 sequences are SGHNT and YYREEE (reference sequence). The chain joins TRBV5-4 to TRBJ2-7, with D possibly matching TRBD2 (5 bases). The receptor's source is a male donor with early-stage non-small cell lung cancer. The sequencing here drew on PBMCs, taken at surgery. The CDR3 DNA sequence: TGTGCCAGCAGCTCGCGGACTGCACCCTACGAGCAGTACTTC. Its protein is CASSSRTAPYEQYF.